The 14 T cell receptor beta chains below all came from one sample that was sequenced in a study of T cell responses to AZD1222 COVID-19 vaccine. Repertoires were generated with immunoSEQ multiplex PCR, while TCRdb's copy carries only in-frame clones and drops some. The data show some 81,000 clones, 75% to 95% seen once. Sequences were derived from peripheral blood, sampled 28 days after the second AZD1222 dose. These receptors were taken from an adult who received the AZD1222 COVID-19 vaccine.

The chain is built from TRBV27 and TRBJ2-1; the match to TRBD2 covers 12 bases. This CDR3 region has 18 residues. The germline gives CDR1 MNHEY, CDR2 SMNVEV (reference sequence). With 5 bases clipped from V and 4 bases from J, the junction kept 12 bases outside the gene matches. In DNA, the CDR3 is TGTGCCAGCAGTCCACCCTCCGGACTAGCGGGGATGTACAATGAGCAGTTCTTC. Protein product: CASSPPSGLAGMYNEQFF.

The chain combines TRBV6-5 with TRBJ2-7, with a possible D match to TRBD1 (5 bases). V shed 9 bases and J shed 0 bases, with 9 bases lying between them. CDR1 is MNHEY, CDR2 SVGAGI, per germline. The CDR3 is made up of 12 amino acids. The CDR3 is CASRTSSYEQYF. The CDR3, as DNA: TGTGCCAGTAGGACAAGCTCCTACGAGCAGTACTTC.

Judged by abundance, this clone is medium-sized. J is TRBJ1-1 and V is TRBV29-1; the match to TRBD1 covers 9 bases. V lost 3 bases and J lost 3; bases outside the gene matches: 14. The CDR3 spans 17 residues. Germline V CDR1 and CDR2: SQVTM, ANQGSEA. Here the CDR3 DNA reads TGCAGCGTTGATGACTCCACAGGGGGCTGGGAGGACACTGAAGCTTTCTTT. Translated, it gives CSVDDSTGGWEDTEAFF. The full variable domain, in which reference TRBV29-1 and TRBJ1-1 provide the parts outside the CDR3, is SAVISQKPSRDICQRGTSLTIQCQVDSQVTMMFWYRQQPGQSLTLIATANQGSEATYESGFVIDKFPISRPNLTFSTLTVSNMSPEDSSIYLCSVDDSTGGWEDTEAFFGQGTRLTVV.

The rearrangement links TRBV5-1 to TRBJ2-6; D unresolved. From germline, CDR1 is SGHRS and CDR2 YFSETQ. CDR3 length equals 15 residues. V shed 0 bases and J shed 0 bases, with 4 bases lying between them. The CDR3 coding sequence is TGCGCCAGCAGCTTGGGTAGCTCTGGGGCCAACGTCCTGACTTTC. Translation gives CASSLGSSGANVLTF.

This clone has a handful of counts. The rearrangement links TRBV6-4 to TRBJ2-1; possible D gene TRBD2, 7 bases. The CDR3 runs to 14 residues. Per germline, CDR1 MRHNA and CDR2 SNTAGT. V shed 6 bases and J shed 9 bases, with 18 bases lying between them. This chain's CDR3 is CASRGLAVRGEQFF. CDR3 bases: TGTGCCAGCAGGGGTCTAGCGGTCAGGGGTGAGCAGTTCTTC.

The chain recombines TRBV30 with TRBJ1-2; no clear D. The CDR3 totals 12 residues. V lost 2 bases and J 8 bases, leaving 12 bases between the germline ends. CDR1 and CDR2 from the germline V gene are GTSNPN and SVGIG (reference sequence). The CDR3 nucleotides read TGTGCCTGGAGTCTCCACTTCGTGGGCTACACCTTC. It translates to CAWSLHFVGYTF.

This clone was counted a single time. This chain connects TRBV5-6 to TRBJ1-3; D unresolved. Trimming pared 0 bases from V and 0 bases from J, leaving 7 bases between. CDR3 length: 15 residues. Germline V lookup: CDR1 SGHDT, CDR2 YYEEEE. The CDR3 bases are TGTGCCAGCAGCTTGGTGGGTGACTCTGGAAACACCATATATTTT. Amino acid sequence: CASSLVGDSGNTIYF.

This clone was recorded once. The J gene is TRBJ2-7, the V gene TRBV6-5; TRBD1 aligns across 9 bases. Trimming removed 4 bases from V and 0 bases from J; junction bases left unmatched: 7. The length of the CDR3 is 16 residues. In germline, CDR1 is MNHEY, CDR2 SVGAGI. The CDR3 region is CASSSRTGAGSYEQYF. The CDR3 DNA follows: TGTGCCAGCAGTTCCCGGACAGGGGCCGGCTCCTACGAGCAGTACTTC.

V usage is TRBV19 and J usage is TRBJ2-7; D gene unclear. CDR3 length equals 11 residues. The germline CDR1 and CDR2 sequences are LNHDA and SQIVND (reference sequence). The germline V and J ends were trimmed by 8 bases and 6 bases, with 11 bases remaining between them. CDR3 sequence (DNA): TGTGCCAGTTCCGACTGGGGCGAGCAGTACTTC. It codes for CASSDWGEQYF. Complete variable domain (other parts from reference TRBV19 and TRBJ2-7): DGGITQSPKYLFRKEGQNVTLSCEQNLNHDAMYWYRQDPGQGLRLIYYSQIVNDFQKGDIAEGYSVSREKKESFPLTVTSAQKNPTAFYLCASSDWGEQYFGPGTRLTVT.

Of note for this clone: Within the sample, other DNA sequences also encode this same CDR3. The chain employs TRBV7-9 and TRBJ1-1; D not resolved. In germline, CDR1 is SEHNR, CDR2 FQNEAQ (reference sequence). The V and J ends lost 2 bases and 0 bases respectively, with 4 bases between them. The CDR3 has 13 amino acids. The CDR3 reads CASSLQVNTEAFF. The CDR3 DNA is TGTGCCAGCAGCTTACAAGTGAACACTGAAGCTTTCTTT.

This chain uses TRBV6-5 with TRBJ1-2, with D unresolved. The CDR3 covers 16 residues. V was cut by 2 bases and J by 7 bases, with 20 bases left in between. CDR1 and CDR2 (germline): MNHEY, SVGAGI. CDR3 sequence reads: CASSYTRPAKGSGYTF. The CDR3, as DNA: TGTGCCAGCAGTTACACCCGGCCCGCTAAGGGTAGTGGCTACACCTTC.

The J gene is TRBJ2-1, the V gene TRBV9; 7 nucleotides match TRBD2. CDR1 SGDLS and CDR2 YYNGEE come from the germline V gene. J gave up 8 bases and V 5 bases, and 13 bases lay outside the gene matches. This CDR3 is built from 15 residues. The CDR3 loop reads CASSPWGEGRDEQFF. CDR3 bases: TGTGCCAGCAGTCCCTGGGGGGAGGGCCGCGATGAGCAGTTCTTC.

This rearrangement joins TRBV24-1 to TRBJ2-7, with 8 bases that match TRBD2. Per germline, CDR1 KGHDR and CDR2 SFDVKD. This CDR3 region has 13 residues. Germline trimming cut 7 bases from V and 5 bases from J; bases unmatched to any gene: 6. DNA of the CDR3: TGTGCCACCAGAAGCGGGAGTATCGACGAGCAGTACTTC. Translated: CATRSGSIDEQYF.

The chain carries TRBV5-1 and TRBJ2-5; D remains unclear. This CDR3 contains 13 residues. The germline V gene encodes CDR1 SGHRS and CDR2 YFSETQ. V lost 4 bases to trimming and J lost 5 bases, with 12 bases between them. CDR3 coding DNA: TGCGCCAGCAGCCCCGGGCCCGGGGAGACCCAGTACTTC. Its translation: CASSPGPGETQYF.